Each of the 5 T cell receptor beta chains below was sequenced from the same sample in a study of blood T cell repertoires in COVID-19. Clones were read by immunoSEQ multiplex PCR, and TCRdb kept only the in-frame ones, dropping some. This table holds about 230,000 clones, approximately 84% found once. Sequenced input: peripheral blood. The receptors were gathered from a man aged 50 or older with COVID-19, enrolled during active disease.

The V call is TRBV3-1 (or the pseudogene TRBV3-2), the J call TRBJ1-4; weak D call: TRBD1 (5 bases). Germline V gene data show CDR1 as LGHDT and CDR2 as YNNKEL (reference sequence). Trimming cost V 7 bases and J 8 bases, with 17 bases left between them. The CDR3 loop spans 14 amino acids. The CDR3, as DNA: TGTGCCAGCACAACGAGACAGACCGCCGAAAAACTGTTTTTT. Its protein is CASTTRQTAEKLFF.

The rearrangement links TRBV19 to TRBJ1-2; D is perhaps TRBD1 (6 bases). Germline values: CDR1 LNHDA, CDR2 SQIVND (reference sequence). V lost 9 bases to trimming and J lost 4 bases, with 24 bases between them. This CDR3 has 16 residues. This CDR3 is CASRTVSFGRSYGYTF. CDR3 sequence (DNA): TGTGCCAGCAGGACAGTATCCTTTGGCCGAAGCTATGGCTACACCTTC.

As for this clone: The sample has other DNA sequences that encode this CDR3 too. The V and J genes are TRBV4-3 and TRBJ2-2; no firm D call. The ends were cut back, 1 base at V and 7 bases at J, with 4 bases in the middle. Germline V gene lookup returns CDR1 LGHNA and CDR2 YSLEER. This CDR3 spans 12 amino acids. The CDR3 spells CASSQVRGELFF. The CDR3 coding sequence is TGCGCCAGCAGCCAAGTCCGCGGGGAGCTGTTTTTT.

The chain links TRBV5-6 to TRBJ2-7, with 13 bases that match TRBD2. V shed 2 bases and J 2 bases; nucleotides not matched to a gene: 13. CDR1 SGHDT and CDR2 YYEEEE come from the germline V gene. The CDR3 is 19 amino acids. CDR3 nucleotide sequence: TGTGCCAGCAGCTTCCGGACTAGCGGGAGAGGTTTGACGGCCTACGAGCAGTACTTC. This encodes CASSFRTSGRGLTAYEQYF.

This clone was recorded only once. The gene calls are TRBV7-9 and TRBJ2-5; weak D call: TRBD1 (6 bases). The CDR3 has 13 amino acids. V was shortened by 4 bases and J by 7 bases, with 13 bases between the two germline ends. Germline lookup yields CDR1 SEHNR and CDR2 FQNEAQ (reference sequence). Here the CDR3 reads CASSWDTLGTQYF. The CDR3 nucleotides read TGTGCCAGCAGCTGGGACACCCTCGGGACCCAGTACTTC.